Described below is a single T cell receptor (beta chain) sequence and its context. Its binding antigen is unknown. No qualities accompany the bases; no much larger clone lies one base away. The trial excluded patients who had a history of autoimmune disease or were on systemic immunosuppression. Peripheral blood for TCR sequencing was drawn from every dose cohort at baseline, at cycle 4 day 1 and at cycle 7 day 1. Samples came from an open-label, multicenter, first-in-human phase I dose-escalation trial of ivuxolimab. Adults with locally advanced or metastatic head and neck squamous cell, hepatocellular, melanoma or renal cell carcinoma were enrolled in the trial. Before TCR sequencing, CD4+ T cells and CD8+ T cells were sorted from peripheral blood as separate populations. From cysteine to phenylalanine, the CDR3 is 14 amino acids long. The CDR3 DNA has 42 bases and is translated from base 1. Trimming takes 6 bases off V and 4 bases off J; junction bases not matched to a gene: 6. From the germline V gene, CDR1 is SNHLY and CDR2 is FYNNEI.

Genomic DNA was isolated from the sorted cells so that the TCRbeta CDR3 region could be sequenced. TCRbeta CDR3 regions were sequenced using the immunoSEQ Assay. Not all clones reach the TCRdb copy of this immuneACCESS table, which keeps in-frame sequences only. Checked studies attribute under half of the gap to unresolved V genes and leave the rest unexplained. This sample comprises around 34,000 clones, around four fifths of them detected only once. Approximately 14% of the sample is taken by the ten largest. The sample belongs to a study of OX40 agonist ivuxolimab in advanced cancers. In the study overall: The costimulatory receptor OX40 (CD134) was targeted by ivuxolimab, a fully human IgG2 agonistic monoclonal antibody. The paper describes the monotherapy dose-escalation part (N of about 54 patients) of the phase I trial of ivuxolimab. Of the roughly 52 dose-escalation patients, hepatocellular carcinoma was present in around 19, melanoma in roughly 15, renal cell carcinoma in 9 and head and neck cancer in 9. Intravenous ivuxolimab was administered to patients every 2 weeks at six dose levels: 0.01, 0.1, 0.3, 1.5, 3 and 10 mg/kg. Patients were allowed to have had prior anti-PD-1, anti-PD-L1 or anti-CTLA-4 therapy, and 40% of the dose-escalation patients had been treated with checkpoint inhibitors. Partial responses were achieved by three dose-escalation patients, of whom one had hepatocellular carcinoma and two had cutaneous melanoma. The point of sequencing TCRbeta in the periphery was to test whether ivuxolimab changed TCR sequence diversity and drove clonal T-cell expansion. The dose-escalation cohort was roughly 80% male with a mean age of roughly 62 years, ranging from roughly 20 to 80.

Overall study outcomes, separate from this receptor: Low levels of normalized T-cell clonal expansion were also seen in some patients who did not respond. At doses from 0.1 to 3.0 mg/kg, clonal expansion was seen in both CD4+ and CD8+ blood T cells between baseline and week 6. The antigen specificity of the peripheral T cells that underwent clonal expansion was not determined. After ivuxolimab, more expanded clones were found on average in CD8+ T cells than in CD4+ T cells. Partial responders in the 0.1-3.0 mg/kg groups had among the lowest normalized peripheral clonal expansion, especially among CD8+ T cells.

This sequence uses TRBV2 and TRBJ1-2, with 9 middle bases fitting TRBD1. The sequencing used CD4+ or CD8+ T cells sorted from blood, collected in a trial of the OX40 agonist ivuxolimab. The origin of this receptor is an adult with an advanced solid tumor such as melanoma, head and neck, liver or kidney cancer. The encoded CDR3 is CASRQQGAGYGYTF. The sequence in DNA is TGTGCCAGCAGACAACAGGGGGCAGGCTATGGCTACACCTTC.